The next 32 T cell receptor beta chains were all read from a single sample in a study of Ad26.COV2.S vaccination and SARS-CoV-2 variants. Sequencing was performed with immunoSEQ multiplex PCR; in TCRdb, only in-frame clones are kept and a portion is missing. The table records about 350,000 clones, around 90% of them present only once. The sequencing here drew on peripheral blood, taken after recovery from COVID-19. These TCRs come from a human donor who had recovered from COVID-19.

The rearrangement links TRBV19 to TRBJ1-5; D ambiguous. Trimming left V 4 bases short and J 3 bases short, with 19 bases between. This CDR3 has 17 residues. CDR1 is LNHDA, CDR2 SQIVND, per germline (reference sequence). This CDR3 reads CASSTTNVGPNNQPQHF. The CDR3 region has the DNA TGTGCCAGTAGTACTACCAATGTAGGACCTAACAATCAGCCCCAGCATTTT.

The chain links TRBV19 to TRBJ2-3; perhaps TRBD2 as D (5 bases). The V gene's germline CDR1 is LNHDA and CDR2 SQIVND (reference sequence). With 6 bases removed from V and 3 bases from J, the gap between germline ends came to 13 bases. This CDR3 is built from 14 residues. This chain's CDR3 is CASRGGHGTDTQYF. CDR3 sequence (DNA): TGTGCCAGTAGAGGAGGCCATGGGACAGATACGCAGTATTTT.

V usage is TRBV19 and J usage is TRBJ2-7; 7 bases are a match to TRBD1. This CDR3 contains 15 residues. V dropped 9 bases and J dropped 0; count of bases not matched to a gene: 11. CDR1 and CDR2 from the germline V gene are LNHDA and SQIVND (reference sequence). DNA of the CDR3: TGTGCCAGCAGGACGAGGGGGACAGCCTCCTACGAGCAGTACTTC. Translated, it gives CASRTRGTASYEQYF.

The chain has TRBV9 and TRBJ1-2; TRBD1 agrees at 10 bases. The germline V gene encodes CDR1 SGDLS and CDR2 YYNGEE. The CDR3 totals 15 residues. Losses at the gene ends were 4 bases for V and 4 bases for J; bases not matched to a gene: 7. In nucleotides, the CDR3 is TGTGCCAGCAGCTATGACAGGGGGCTACTCTATGGCTACACCTTC. Its translation is CASSYDRGLLYGYTF.

The chain links TRBV12-3 or TRBV12-4 to TRBJ1-2; D not certain. V was clipped by 4 bases and J by 7 bases, with 13 bases between them. The CDR3 spans 13 residues. The CDR3 region has the DNA TGTGCCAGCAGTTCATCCCGCCCGGGTGGCTACACCTTC. Its protein product is CASSSSRPGGYTF.

This clone was counted once. V and J are TRBV6-5 and TRBJ2-5, with TRBD2 as a possible D gene (5 bases). The CDR3 length is 15 residues. Germline lookup yields CDR1 MNHEY and CDR2 SVGAGI. V dropped 8 bases and J dropped 5 bases, with 21 bases sitting between them. The CDR3 region has the DNA TGTGCCAGCCGGAATCGGGGTGGTTTAATGGAGACCCAGTACTTC. This sequence encodes CASRNRGGLMETQYF.

V usage is TRBV7-2 and J usage is TRBJ2-1; the D gene could be TRBD1 or TRBD2 (5 bases each). V was shortened by 1 base and J by 6 bases, with 10 bases between the two germline ends. Germline V gene data show CDR1 as SGHTA and CDR2 as FQGNSA. The CDR3 is made up of 14 amino acids. The CDR3 loop is CASSLGGRINEQFF. The CDR3, as DNA: TGTGCCAGCAGCTTAGGGGGACGGATCAATGAGCAGTTCTTC.

This chain connects TRBV29-1 to TRBJ1-4, with 9 positions matching TRBD1. The V gene end was trimmed by 4 bases and the J gene end by 7 bases; junction bases not matched to a gene: 7. Germline CDR1 SQVTM, CDR2 ANQGSEA. The CDR3 sequence is 14 residues long. The CDR3 bases are TGCAGCGTTGCAAGACAGGGGGGCGGTGAAAAACTGTTTTTT. Amino acid sequence: CSVARQGGGEKLFF.

This clone was seen only once. The rearrangement uses TRBV10-1 and TRBJ1-1; the D is unclear. This CDR3 is built from 11 residues. Trimming took 4 bases from V and 4 from J, leaving 4 bases between them. CDR1 and CDR2 (germline): WNHNN, SYGVQD (reference sequence). The DNA for the CDR3 is TGCGCCAGCAGTGCGGGCACTGAAGCTTTCTTT. Encoded protein: CASSAGTEAFF.

The genes are TRBV12-5 and TRBJ1-4, with no clear D. The CDR3 totals 13 residues. Trimming stripped 3 bases from V and 4 bases from J, with 6 bases between. Germline-derived CDR1 and CDR2 are LGHNT and FRNRAP. Written as DNA, the CDR3 is TGTGCTAGTGGTTTCTCGGGTAATGAAAAACTGTTTTTT. Protein product: CASGFSGNEKLFF.

This rearrangement joins TRBV5-6 to TRBJ1-6, with a weak D call TRBD1 (5 bases). The CDR3 sequence is 14 residues long. Germline V CDR1 and CDR2: SGHDT, YYEEEE. Trimming cost V 1 base and J 8 bases, with 10 bases left between them. The CDR3 region is CASSLTREDSPLHF. In nucleotides, the CDR3 is TGTGCCAGCAGCTTGACCAGGGAGGATTCACCCCTCCACTTT.

The rearrangement uses TRBV4-1 and TRBJ2-7; D might be TRBD1 or TRBD2, each matching 5 bases. The ends were cut back, 1 base at V and 1 base at J, with 11 bases in the middle. CDR3 length: 15 amino acids. Looked up from germline, CDR1 is MGHRA and CDR2 is YSYEKL. The chain's CDR3 is CASSQVGRGSYEQYF. The CDR3 nucleotides are TGCGCCAGCAGCCAAGTGGGACGGGGATCCTACGAGCAGTACTTC.

A single count supports this clone. This chain uses TRBV5-4 with TRBJ1-2, with 9 bases that match TRBD1. The J segment lost 8 bases and the V segment lost 4 bases, leaving 12 bases of the junction unmatched. CDR1 SGHNT and CDR2 YYREEE come from the germline V gene (reference sequence). This CDR3 is built from 15 residues. This CDR3 reads CASSVPGQGSLGYTF. The CDR3 nucleotides read TGTGCCAGCAGCGTACCGGGACAGGGTTCGCTCGGCTACACCTTC.

The V gene is TRBV14, the J gene TRBJ2-3; 11 bases map to TRBD2. The length of the CDR3 is 15 residues. Germline CDR1 reads SGHDN; CDR2 reads FVKESK. With 3 bases clipped from V and 4 bases from J, the junction kept 3 bases outside the gene matches. CDR3 sequence reads: CASSQPGLAADTQYF. As DNA, the CDR3 is TGTGCCAGCAGCCAGCCGGGACTAGCGGCAGATACGCAGTATTTT.

The gene calls are TRBV13 and TRBJ1-6, with 9 bases fitting TRBD1. V gave up 1 base and J gave up 6 bases; unmatched junction bases: 7. CDR1 is PRHDT and CDR2 is FYEKMQ in the germline V gene (reference sequence). The CDR3 spans 17 residues. The DNA of the CDR3 is TGTGCCAGCAGCTTAGTTCGGCCGGGACAGGGTAATTCACCCCTCCACTTT. Translation: CASSLVRPGQGNSPLHF.

The chain is built from TRBV6-1 and TRBJ1-1; D ambiguous. V was shortened by 5 bases and J by 3 bases, with 10 bases between the two germline ends. This CDR3 has 13 residues. Germline-derived CDR1 and CDR2 are MNHNS and SASEGT. In nucleotides, the CDR3 is TGTGCCAGCAGTTTATCGGATTACACTGAAGCTTTCTTT. This sequence encodes CASSLSDYTEAFF.

J is TRBJ1-2 and V is TRBV5-6, with D possibly being TRBD1 (6 bases). CDR3 length: 12 amino acids. Per the germline V gene, CDR1 is SGHDT and CDR2 is YYEEEE. V was clipped by 3 bases and J by 5 bases, with 8 bases between them. CDR3 protein: CASSSQGYGYTF. The CDR3 DNA reads as TGTGCCAGCAGCTCACAGGGTTATGGCTACACCTTC. The entire variable domain, with the rest obtained from reference TRBV5-6 and TRBJ1-2, is as follows: DAGVTQSPTHLIKTRGQQVTLRCSPKSGHDTVSWYQQALGQGPQFIFQYYEEEERQRGNFPDRFSGHQFPNYSSELNVNALLLGDSALYLCASSSQGYGYTFGSGTRLTVV.

This chain's CDR3 is CASSLDGRDNEKLFF. CDR3 DNA sequence: TGCGCCAGCAGCCTTGACGGCAGGGATAATGAAAAACTGTTTTTT. This chain uses TRBV5-1 with TRBJ1-4; maybe TRBD1 (5 bases). Germline V gene lookup returns CDR1 SGHRS and CDR2 YFSETQ. V gave up 4 bases and J gave up 4 bases, with 14 bases separating them. The CDR3 has 15 residues. The full variable domain, rest sourced from reference TRBV5-1 and TRBJ1-4, is KAGVTQTPRYLIKTRGQQVTLSCSPISGHRSVSWYQQTPGQGLQFLFEYFSETQRNKGNFPGRFSGRQFSNSRSEMNVSTLELGDSALYLCASSLDGRDNEKLFFGSGTQLSVL.

The chain employs TRBV5-5 and TRBJ2-5; D is undetermined. CDR3 length equals 13 residues. Looked up from germline, CDR1 is SGHKS and CDR2 is YYEKEE (reference sequence). Between the trimmed V and J ends, which lost 5 bases and 0 bases, there was a span of 8 bases. The CDR3 DNA is TGTGCCAGCAGGAAAGTCGACCAAGAGACCCAGTACTTC. It specifies CASRKVDQETQYF.

The J gene is TRBJ1-5, the V gene TRBV2; D unclear. The CDR3 has 14 amino acids. Trimming removed 7 bases at V and 0 bases at J, with 10 bases between. CDR1 and CDR2 (germline): SNHLY, FYNNEI. The chain's CDR3 is CASTLQNSNQPQHF. CDR3 nucleotide sequence: TGTGCCAGCACCCTACAAAATAGCAATCAGCCCCAGCATTTT.

This sequence joins TRBV27 and TRBJ2-3; D possibly corresponds to TRBD2 (6 bases). The germline V and J ends were trimmed by 1 base and 2 bases, with 13 bases remaining between them. The CDR3 spans 16 residues. CDR1 MNHEY and CDR2 SMNVEV come from the germline V gene (reference sequence). CDR3 loop: CASSLWAGGLTDTQYF. In DNA, the CDR3 is TGTGCCAGCAGTTTATGGGCCGGGGGTCTCACAGATACGCAGTATTTT.

The V call is TRBV27, the J call TRBJ2-5; D is ambiguous. This CDR3 region has 13 residues. The germline V and J ends were trimmed by 3 bases and 5 bases, with 10 bases remaining between them. Germline V gene sequence: CDR1 MNHEY, CDR2 SMNVEV (reference sequence). The CDR3 region is CASSFNLGETQYF. The CDR3, as DNA: TGTGCCAGCAGTTTTAACCTTGGGGAGACCCAGTACTTC.

The chain is built from TRBV5-4 and TRBJ2-7; a weak D match, TRBD1 (7 bases). Germline-derived CDR1 and CDR2 are SGHNT and YYREEE (reference sequence). CDR3 length: 13 residues. V lost 2 bases, J lost 7 bases, and 13 bases lay in between. As DNA, the CDR3 is TGTGCCAGCAGCTTTACGCAGGGGGGTGAGCAGTACTTC. It encodes CASSFTQGGEQYF.

The rearrangement uses TRBV6-2 or TRBV6-3 and TRBJ1-1, with 7 bases fitting TRBD1. V was pared by 2 bases and J by 0 bases, with 3 bases of the junction left unmatched. CDR3 length: 15 amino acids. Germline CDR1 MNHEY, CDR2 SVGEGT. CDR3 DNA: TGTGCCAGCAGTTACCCAGACAGGGTGAACACTGAAGCTTTCTTT. Amino acid sequence: CASSYPDRVNTEAFF.

In its sample, this clone was seen once. The chain carries TRBV27 and TRBJ2-3; a weak D match, TRBD1 (6 bases). Germline values: CDR1 MNHEY, CDR2 SMNVEV (reference sequence). The CDR3 is 17 amino acids. V gave up 0 bases and J gave up 2 bases, with 15 bases separating them. The CDR3 DNA reads TGTGCCAGCAGTTTATCGTACCGGACAGAACACACAGATACGCAGTATTTT. Amino acid sequence: CASSLSYRTEHTDTQYF.

This chain connects TRBV5-1 to TRBJ2-7; D tentatively reads TRBD1 or TRBD2 (5 bases each). The CDR3 loop spans 16 amino acids. The germline CDR1 and CDR2 sequences are SGHRS and YFSETQ. The V gene lost 3 bases and the J gene lost 0 bases, with 16 bases spanning the gap. CDR3 sequence reads: CASSSFSGTPSYEQYF. The CDR3, as DNA: TGCGCCAGCAGCTCTTTTTCCGGGACCCCCTCCTACGAGCAGTACTTC.

The chain joins TRBV19 to TRBJ1-1, with D perhaps TRBD1 (5 bases). Trimming cost V 6 bases and J 0 bases, with 8 bases left between them. The germline CDR1 and CDR2 sequences are LNHDA and SQIVND (reference sequence). This CDR3 has 13 amino acids. The CDR3 region is CASRGGVNTEAFF. CDR3 DNA: TGTGCCAGTAGGGGGGGGGTGAACACTGAAGCTTTCTTT.

V gene TRBV3-1 (or the pseudogene TRBV3-2) combines with J gene TRBJ1-5, with a weak D call TRBD1 (5 bases). The CDR3 has 15 residues. Germline assignment: CDR1 LGHDT and CDR2 YNNKEL (reference sequence). Deletions cut 3 bases from V and 3 bases from J, with 12 bases between. CDR3 DNA sequence: TGTGCCAGCAGCCATCGGCAGGGCTTCAATCAGCCCCAGCATTTT. Its translation is CASSHRQGFNQPQHF.

The chain has TRBV3-1 (or the pseudogene TRBV3-2) and TRBJ2-5; no definite D call. Germline V gene lookup returns CDR1 LGHDT and CDR2 YNNKEL (reference sequence). V was pared by 5 bases and J by 2 bases, with 9 bases between. This CDR3 has 13 residues. The CDR3 loop reads CASSNWVQETQYF. The CDR3 DNA sequence: TGTGCCAGCAGCAATTGGGTTCAAGAGACCCAGTACTTC.

The chain employs TRBV6-5 and TRBJ1-2; D call uncertain. The germline CDR1 and CDR2 sequences are MNHEY and SVGAGI. The length of the CDR3 is 13 residues. V was cut by 0 bases and J by 5 bases, with 7 bases left in between. In DNA, the CDR3 is TGTGCCAGCAGTTACTCGAATTCATATGGCTACACCTTC. This gives the protein CASSYSNSYGYTF.

This clone was observed a handful of times. At the DNA level, this CDR3 is encoded by other sequences in the same sample as well. The chain employs TRBV7-2 and TRBJ2-5; D unclear. Germline V gene data show CDR1 as SGHTA and CDR2 as FQGNSA. This CDR3 region has 11 residues. V shed 2 bases and J shed 5 bases, with 3 bases lying between them. The CDR3 spells CASSLSETQYF. The CDR3 DNA is TGTGCCAGCAGCTTAAGCGAGACCCAGTACTTC.

This chain uses TRBV9 with TRBJ2-7; D possibly corresponds to TRBD1 (5 bases). Per germline, CDR1 SGDLS and CDR2 YYNGEE. This CDR3 contains 16 residues. The ends were cut back, 0 bases at V and 2 bases at J, with 15 bases in the middle. In DNA form, the CDR3 reads TGTGCCAGCAGCGTAGAGGCAGGGCCATTGGCCTACGAGCAGTACTTC. It is translated as CASSVEAGPLAYEQYF.